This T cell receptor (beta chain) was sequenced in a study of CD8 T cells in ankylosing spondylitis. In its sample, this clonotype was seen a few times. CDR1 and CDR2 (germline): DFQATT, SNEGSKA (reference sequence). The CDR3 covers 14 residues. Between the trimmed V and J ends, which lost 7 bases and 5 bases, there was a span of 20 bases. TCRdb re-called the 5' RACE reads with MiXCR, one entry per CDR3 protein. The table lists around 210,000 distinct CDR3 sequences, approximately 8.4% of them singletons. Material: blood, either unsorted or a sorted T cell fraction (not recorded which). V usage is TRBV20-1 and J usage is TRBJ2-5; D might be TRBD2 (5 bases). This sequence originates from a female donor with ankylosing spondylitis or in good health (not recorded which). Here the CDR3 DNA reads TGCAGTGGACCGGAGGAGGCTGTGCGGGAGACCCAGTACTTC. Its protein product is CSGPEEAVRETQYF.